This entry is about one T cell receptor beta chain. The data were obtained in a study of control samples from healthy donors and cancer patients. CDR1 and CDR2 (germline): MNHEY, SMNVEV (reference sequence). This CDR3 is 17 amino acids long. Trimming shortened V by 7 bases and J by 3 bases, and 23 bases separated the two germline ends. This table comes from immunoSEQ multiplex PCR, and its TCRdb copy is limited to in-frame clones, with some not included. The table records 200,000 to 250,000 clones, roughly 94% of them present only once. Sequencing input: blood. The chain joins TRBV27 to TRBJ2-3; D is perhaps TRBD1 or TRBD2 (5 bases each). The sequence was obtained from a middle-aged man in good health. The CDR3 nucleotides are TGTGCCAGCACCAACAGGTGGCTAGCTAGTACTACAGATACGCAGTATTTT. This translates into CASTNRWLASTTDTQYF.